The clone carrying this T cell receptor (beta chain) was seen ten or more times. Its antigen is as yet unknown. Quantitative barcoded 5'-RACE was used to prepare TCR beta libraries. TCRdb called the 5' RACE reads again in MiXCR, with one record for every CDR3 protein. The data contain 90,000 to 100,000 distinct CDR3 sequences, almost 8.5% of them seen just once; the ten biggest clones take up nearly 10%. Germline CDR1 and CDR2: ENHRY and SYGVKD. V lost 10 bases and J 0 bases, leaving 22 bases between the germline ends. This CDR3 has 17 amino acids. This record belongs to a study of CD8 T cells in ankylosing spondylitis. Findings and limits, study-wide: A CD8+ phenotype characterized the disease-linked clones, which were relatively rare in peripheral blood. Reported data indicate significant enrichment of disease-linked clones within matched ankylosing spondylitis synovial fluid.

J is TRBJ1-5 and V is TRBV10-3; tentatively, D is TRBD1 (5 bases). This receptor was identified in a male donor with ankylosing spondylitis or in good health (not recorded which). The specimen sequenced was blood, either unsorted or a sorted T cell fraction (not recorded which). The CDR3 DNA sequence: TGTGCCACCTCCGGGACCGAAGACCCTTATAGCAATCAGCCCCAGCATTTT. It encodes CATSGTEDPYSNQPQHF.